This T cell receptor beta chain appears in the sequencing data of a study of T cells in women clearing cervical HPV infection. For the study at large: Blood came at first lesion visit for cases, post-clearance for controls.

The assay was immunoSEQ multiplex PCR, and TCRdb's table has in-frame clones only and misses some. The repertoire table contains some 30,000 clones. Concerning this clone: From the germline J gene comes the end of the CDR3, since the read stops 3 residues before it.

The V gene's germline CDR1 is LGHNA and CDR2 YNFKEQ. The CDR3 runs 15 residues. V lost 0 bases to trimming and J lost 3 bases, with 12 bases between them. Source material: blood buffy coat. The receptor was isolated from a woman aged 18 to 75 with a cervical HPV16 infection that either progressed to CIN3+ or cleared (not recorded which). This chain joins TRBV4-2 and TRBJ2-7; D remains unclear. CDR3 protein: CASSQDLVGGYEQYF. Partial CDR3 DNA: TGTGCCAGCAGCCAAGATCTTGTCGGCGGCTACGAG.